This entry features one T cell receptor beta chain sequence. With 1 base removed from V and 7 bases from J, the gap between germline ends came to 17 bases. The CDR3 is 16 residues long. Germline V lookup: CDR1 SGHVS, CDR2 FNYEAQ. These data are taken from a study of cytomegalovirus exposure and HLA in healthy donors. Overall study context: When 350 to 400 donors were genotyped, 81% of them were found to fall in the Caucasian-associated ancestry cluster.

The PCR contained 60 Vbeta and 13 Jbeta primers. Method: immunoSEQ multiplex PCR; TCRdb's copy keeps in-frame clones and lacks some. The sample has some 190,000 clones, more than 75% seen once. The clonotype comes from a man aged 35 to 55 in good health and CMV-seronegative. Sequenced material: PBMCs. The genes are TRBV7-6 and TRBJ2-1, with D possibly matching TRBD1 (6 bases). The DNA for the CDR3 is TGTGCCAGCAGCTTAGAATATGTGGGGGCGAAGAATGAGCAGTTCTTC. Protein: CASSLEYVGAKNEQFF.